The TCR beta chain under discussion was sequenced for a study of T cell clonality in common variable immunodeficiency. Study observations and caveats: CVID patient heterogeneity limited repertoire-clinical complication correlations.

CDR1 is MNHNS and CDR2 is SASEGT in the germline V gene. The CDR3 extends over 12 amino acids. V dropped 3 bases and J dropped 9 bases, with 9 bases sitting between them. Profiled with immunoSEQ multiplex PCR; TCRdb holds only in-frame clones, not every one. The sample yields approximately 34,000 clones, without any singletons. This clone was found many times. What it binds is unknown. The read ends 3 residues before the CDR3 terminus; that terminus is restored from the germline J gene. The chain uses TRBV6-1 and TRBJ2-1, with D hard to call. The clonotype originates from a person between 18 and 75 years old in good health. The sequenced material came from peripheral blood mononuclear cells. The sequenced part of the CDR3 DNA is TGTGCCAGCAGTGAGCCCCCCGGTGAG. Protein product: CASSEPPGE. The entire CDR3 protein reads CASSEPPGEQFF.